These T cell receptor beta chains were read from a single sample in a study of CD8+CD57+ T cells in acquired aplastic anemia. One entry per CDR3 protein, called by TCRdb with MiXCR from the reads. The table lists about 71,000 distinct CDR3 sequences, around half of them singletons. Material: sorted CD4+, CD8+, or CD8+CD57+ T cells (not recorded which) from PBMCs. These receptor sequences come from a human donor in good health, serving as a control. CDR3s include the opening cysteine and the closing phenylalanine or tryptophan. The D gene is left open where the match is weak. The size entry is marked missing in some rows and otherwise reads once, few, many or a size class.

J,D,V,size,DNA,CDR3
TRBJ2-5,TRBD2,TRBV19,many,TGTGCCAGTAGTATAGGGCTAGCGGGGGCCCTCCAAGAGACCCAGTACTTC,CASSIGLAGALQETQYF
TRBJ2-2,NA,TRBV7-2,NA,TGTGCCAGCAGCTTAGATTGGCGGGCCGGGGAGCTGTTTTTT,CASSLDWRAGELFF
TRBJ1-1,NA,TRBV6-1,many,TGTGCCAGCAGTGCCTACGGGGGCACTGAAGCTTTCTTT,CASSAYGGTEAFF
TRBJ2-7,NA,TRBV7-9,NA,TGCGCCAGCAGCTTCGGAGGCTTCTACGAGCAGTACTTC,CASSFGGFYEQYF
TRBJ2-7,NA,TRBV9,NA,TGTGCCAGCAGCGCCAAGGGGGATGCCTACGAGCAGTACTTC,CASSAKGDAYEQYF
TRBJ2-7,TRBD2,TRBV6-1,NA,TGTGCCAGCAGTGAAGTAGCGGGAGGGCGAGGGCAGTACTTC,CASSEVAGGRGQYF
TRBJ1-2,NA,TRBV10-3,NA,TGTGCCATCAACACAGGGTCGAACTATGGCTACACCTTC,CAINTGSNYGYTF
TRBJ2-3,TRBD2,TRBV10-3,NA,TGTGCCAGCACTGGGACTAGCGGCAGCACAGATACGCAGTATTTT,CASTGTSGSTDTQYF
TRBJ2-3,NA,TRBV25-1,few,TGTGCCAGCACGGCCTACACAGATACGCAGTATTTT,CASTAYTDTQYF
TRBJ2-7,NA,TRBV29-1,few,TGCAGCGCCATTGGCAGGGCCGGCACCTACGAGCAGTACTTC,CSAIGRAGTYEQYF
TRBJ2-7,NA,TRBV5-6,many,TGTGCCAGCAGCTATGGGGGATGGGAGCAGTACTTC,CASSYGGWEQYF
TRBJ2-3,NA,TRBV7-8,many,TGTGCCAGCATCCAAACGGCAGCCGTTAGCACAGATACGCAGTATTTT,CASIQTAAVSTDTQYF
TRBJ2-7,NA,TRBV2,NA,TGTGCCAGCAGTGATTACGGAATGAAGTCCTACGAGCAGTACTTC,CASSDYGMKSYEQYF
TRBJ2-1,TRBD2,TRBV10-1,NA,TGCGCCAGCAGTCCACCACTAGCGGGAGGGCTTAGAAATGAGCAGTTCTTC,CASSPPLAGGLRNEQFF
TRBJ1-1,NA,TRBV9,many,TGTGCCAGCAGCGCACTTAACCGAGAAGCTTTCTTT,CASSALNREAFF